These 20 T cell receptor beta chains originate from one sample sequenced in a study of blood T cells in healthy people across ages. Primed by a sample-barcoded 5' primer and a J-beta primer mix, a second PCR proceeded for roughly 6 to 12 cycles. Via MiXCR, TCRdb re-called the 5' RACE reads, giving one row per CDR3 protein. The sample gives some 860,000 distinct CDR3 sequences, more than 55% of which show up once; around a quarter is in the top ten. Sequencing used blood. Receptors were obtained from a man aged 40-49 years in good health.

This clonotype was observed many times. This sequence joins TRBV12-3 or TRBV12-4 and TRBJ1-2; 7 nucleotides line up with TRBD1. The CDR3 has 12 amino acids. The V and J ends lost 3 bases and 11 bases, in that order; junction bases with no gene match: 6. CDR3 amino acids: CASSFAPDRYTF. Here the CDR3 DNA reads TGTGCCAGCAGTTTTGCCCCGGACAGGTACACCTTC.

The chain couples TRBV27 to TRBJ1-5; D is unclear. This CDR3 has 14 amino acids. V was trimmed by 1 base and J by 1 base, leaving 5 bases between them. Germline V gene sequence: CDR1 MNHEY, CDR2 SMNVEV (reference sequence). For the CDR3, the DNA is TGTGCCAGCAGTTTATATCAGAGCAATCAGCCCCAGCATTTT. Its translation: CASSLYQSNQPQHF.

A few counts support this clonotype. The chain carries TRBV5-6 and TRBJ1-1; D is unclear. Germline V CDR1 and CDR2: SGHDT, YYEEEE. The CDR3 has 13 residues. V lost 1 base and J lost 4, with 8 bases in between. The CDR3 sequence is CASSLPGLTEAFF. CDR3 DNA: TGTGCCAGCAGCTTGCCTGGCCTCACTGAAGCTTTCTTT.

In this sample, this clonotype turned up once. The rearrangement joins TRBV20-1 to TRBJ2-4, with 10 nucleotides matching TRBD2. The J call is doubtful: the DNA matches TRBJ2-7 better. Germline lookup yields CDR1 DFQATT and CDR2 SNEGSKA (reference sequence). This CDR3 comprises 14 residues. The CDR3 bases are TGCAGTGCAATAGCGGGAGGCCTGTCCTACGAGCAGTACTTC. This encodes CSAIAGGLSYEQYF.

On this clonotype itself: The junction departs from germline at one end; a sequencing error may be responsible. The genes are TRBV9 and TRBJ2-4, with 10 bases aligning to TRBD2. The germline V gene encodes CDR1 SGDLS and CDR2 YYNGEE. This CDR3 is built from 15 residues. The CDR3 coding sequence is TGTGTCAGCAGCGGGGGGGACAGGGCCAAAAACATTCAGTACTTC. Encoded protein: CVSSGGDRAKNIQYF.

This chain uses TRBV3-1 with TRBJ1-5; possible D gene TRBD1, 5 bases. The CDR3 spans 14 residues. Germline CDR1 reads LGHDT; CDR2 reads YNNKEL (reference sequence). Trimming took 3 bases from V and 9 from J, leaving 15 bases between them. The CDR3 loop reads CASSHSHQGGPQHF. For the CDR3, the DNA is TGTGCCAGCAGCCATTCGCATCAGGGTGGGCCCCAGCATTTT. Complete variable domain (other parts from reference TRBV3-1 and TRBJ1-5): DTAVSQTPKYLVTQMGNDKSIKCEQNLGHDTMYWYKQDSKKFLKIMFSYNNKELIINETVPNRFSPKSPDKAHLNLHINSLELGDSAVYFCASSHSHQGGPQHFGDGTRLSIL.

The chain joins TRBV7-3 to TRBJ2-5; 9 bases agree with TRBD2. Germline V lookup: CDR1 SGHTA, CDR2 FQGTGA. This CDR3 has 16 amino acids. V lost 2 bases to trimming and J lost 2 bases; unmatched junction nucleotides: 6. In nucleotides, the CDR3 is TGTGCCAGCAGCTTAGAGGCGGCGGGGGGGCAAGAGACCCAGTACTTC. Its translation: CASSLEAAGGQETQYF.

The chain combines TRBV9 with TRBJ2-3, with a possible D match to TRBD1 (5 bases). This CDR3 is 15 amino acids long. V was cut by 0 bases and J by 7 bases, with 15 bases left in between. Germline V CDR1 and CDR2: SGDLS, YYNGEE. CDR3 coding DNA: TGTGCCAGCAGCGTAGCCGAGACTCAGGGTTATACGCAGTATTTT. Protein product: CASSVAETQGYTQYF.

The chain recombines TRBV27 with TRBJ2-7, with a weak D call TRBD2 (5 bases). The CDR3 runs 12 residues. The V gene's germline CDR1 is MNHEY and CDR2 SMNVEV (reference sequence). Trimming took off 8 bases at V and 5 bases at J, with 13 bases between the two ends. Here the CDR3 reads CASQRAHNEQYF. The CDR3 DNA reads as TGTGCCAGCCAGAGGGCTCACAACGAGCAGTACTTC.

This clonotype was detected only a few times. CDR3: CASSFLQRFRGQGVPKETQYF. The CDR3, as DNA: TGTGCCAGCAGCTTTCTACAACGGTTCAGGGGGCAGGGGGTTCCGAAAGAGACCCAGTACTTC. The J gene is TRBJ2-5, the V gene TRBV7-8; TRBD1 aligns across 8 bases. Germline values: CDR1 SGHVS, CDR2 FQNEAQ. CDR3 length equals 21 residues. Unmatched junction bases numbered 24, after V lost 3 bases and J lost 3 bases.

This chain connects TRBV20-1 to TRBJ2-5; TRBD1 matches 8 bases. Matching the DNA end better, TRBJ2-7 makes the J call doubtful. There are 15 residues in the CDR3. The germline CDR1 and CDR2 sequences are DFQATT and SNEGSKA (reference sequence). The CDR3, as DNA: TGCAGTGCTAGAGGTCCCGGGACAGGAGTTTACGAGCAGTACTTC. It codes for CSARGPGTGVYEQYF.

A note on this clonotype: Germline is not matched at one junction end, which may reflect a read error. The chain carries TRBV6-2 or TRBV6-3 and TRBJ2-7; possibly TRBD1 for D (5 bases). The length of the CDR3 is 17 residues. Germline CDR1 reads MNHEY; CDR2 reads SVGEGT. CDR3 sequence: CASSYIHLTVVSYEQYF. The CDR3 DNA is TGTGCTAGCAGTTATATCCACTTGACAGTTGTCTCCTACGAGCAGTACTTC.

The genes are TRBV2 and TRBJ1-1; D unclear. Per the germline V gene, CDR1 is SNHLY and CDR2 is FYNNEI. V was pared by 5 bases and J by 1 base, with 8 bases between. CDR3 length equals 13 residues. For the CDR3, the DNA is TGTGCCAGCAGTAACCTCGGGAACACTGAAGCTTTCTTT. It is translated as CASSNLGNTEAFF.

This clonotype showed up just a few times. The V and J genes are TRBV7-2 and TRBJ2-1; 8 bases agree with TRBD1. After removal of 5 bases from V and 5 bases from J, the junction contained 5 bases not matched to a gene. The CDR3 covers 14 residues. CDR1 and CDR2 from the germline V gene are SGHTA and FQGNSA. The CDR3 region has the DNA TGTGCCAGCAGCCGGACAGGGAAAAACAATGAGCAGTTCTTC. Translating it yields CASSRTGKNNEQFF.

This clonotype showed up just once. This chain links TRBV6-5 with TRBJ2-1, with D tentatively TRBD2 (5 bases). In germline, CDR1 is MNHEY, CDR2 SVGAGI. Trimming took 4 bases from V and 8 from J, leaving 15 bases between them. The CDR3 is made up of 14 amino acids. Here the CDR3 reads CASSFGVAFDEQFF. DNA for the CDR3: TGTGCCAGCAGTTTTGGGGTAGCGTTCGATGAGCAGTTCTTC.

This clonotype was found once. The chain is built from TRBV29-1 and TRBJ1-2; TRBD1 matches 8 bases. V was clipped by 1 base and J by 4 bases; unmatched bases: 20. CDR3 size: 19 residues. Germline-derived CDR1 and CDR2 are SQVTM and ANQGSEA. The CDR3 spells CSVEARLLAPGGEAYGYTF. The CDR3 DNA reads TGCAGCGTTGAAGCTAGGCTCTTGGCCCCAGGGGGCGAGGCCTATGGCTACACCTTC.

The gene calls are TRBV7-2 and TRBJ2-7, with D perhaps being TRBD1 or TRBD2 (5 bases each). V lost 5 bases to trimming and J lost 4 bases, with 15 bases between them. This CDR3 is 14 amino acids long. CDR1 is SGHTA, CDR2 FQGNSA, per germline. The CDR3 coding sequence is TGTGCCAGCAGCCCTTGGGACGGGATTTACGAGCAGTACTTC. The encoded protein is CASSPWDGIYEQYF. Using reference TRBV7-2 and TRBJ2-7 for the parts outside the CDR3, the full variable domain is GAGVSQSPSNKVTEKGKDVELRCDPISGHTALYWYRQSLGQGLEFLIYFQGNSAPDKSGLPSDRFSAERTGGSVSTLTIQRTQQEDSAVYLCASSPWDGIYEQYFGPGTRLTVT.

The J gene is TRBJ1-2, the V gene TRBV6-1; 8 bases line up with TRBD1. Germline lookup yields CDR1 MNHNS and CDR2 SASEGT. This CDR3 spans 14 amino acids. Germline trimming cut 7 bases from V and 7 bases from J; bases unmatched to any gene: 11. The CDR3: CASKSLDRVFGYTF. In DNA form, the CDR3 reads TGTGCCAGCAAGTCCTTGGACAGGGTGTTTGGCTACACCTTC.

The chain carries TRBV5-1 and TRBJ1-1; TRBD1 might be the D (6 bases). Between the trimmed V and J ends, which lost 4 bases and 7 bases, there was a span of 17 bases. This CDR3 has 14 residues. Germline loops: CDR1 SGHRS, CDR2 YFSETQ. DNA of the CDR3: TGCGCCAGCAGCCAACCGGGGGGCGTTTATGAAGCTTTCTTT. Protein product: CASSQPGGVYEAFF.

This chain connects TRBV20-1 to TRBJ1-2; 8 nucleotides align to TRBD1. Trimming at V came to 0 bases and at J to 4 bases, leaving 7 bases not matched to a gene. In germline, CDR1 is DFQATT, CDR2 SNEGSKA (reference sequence). The CDR3 contains 15 residues. The CDR3 DNA is TGCAGTGCTAGAGATCAGGCAGGGGGCGGCTATGGCTACACCTTC. Translated, it gives CSARDQAGGGYGYTF.